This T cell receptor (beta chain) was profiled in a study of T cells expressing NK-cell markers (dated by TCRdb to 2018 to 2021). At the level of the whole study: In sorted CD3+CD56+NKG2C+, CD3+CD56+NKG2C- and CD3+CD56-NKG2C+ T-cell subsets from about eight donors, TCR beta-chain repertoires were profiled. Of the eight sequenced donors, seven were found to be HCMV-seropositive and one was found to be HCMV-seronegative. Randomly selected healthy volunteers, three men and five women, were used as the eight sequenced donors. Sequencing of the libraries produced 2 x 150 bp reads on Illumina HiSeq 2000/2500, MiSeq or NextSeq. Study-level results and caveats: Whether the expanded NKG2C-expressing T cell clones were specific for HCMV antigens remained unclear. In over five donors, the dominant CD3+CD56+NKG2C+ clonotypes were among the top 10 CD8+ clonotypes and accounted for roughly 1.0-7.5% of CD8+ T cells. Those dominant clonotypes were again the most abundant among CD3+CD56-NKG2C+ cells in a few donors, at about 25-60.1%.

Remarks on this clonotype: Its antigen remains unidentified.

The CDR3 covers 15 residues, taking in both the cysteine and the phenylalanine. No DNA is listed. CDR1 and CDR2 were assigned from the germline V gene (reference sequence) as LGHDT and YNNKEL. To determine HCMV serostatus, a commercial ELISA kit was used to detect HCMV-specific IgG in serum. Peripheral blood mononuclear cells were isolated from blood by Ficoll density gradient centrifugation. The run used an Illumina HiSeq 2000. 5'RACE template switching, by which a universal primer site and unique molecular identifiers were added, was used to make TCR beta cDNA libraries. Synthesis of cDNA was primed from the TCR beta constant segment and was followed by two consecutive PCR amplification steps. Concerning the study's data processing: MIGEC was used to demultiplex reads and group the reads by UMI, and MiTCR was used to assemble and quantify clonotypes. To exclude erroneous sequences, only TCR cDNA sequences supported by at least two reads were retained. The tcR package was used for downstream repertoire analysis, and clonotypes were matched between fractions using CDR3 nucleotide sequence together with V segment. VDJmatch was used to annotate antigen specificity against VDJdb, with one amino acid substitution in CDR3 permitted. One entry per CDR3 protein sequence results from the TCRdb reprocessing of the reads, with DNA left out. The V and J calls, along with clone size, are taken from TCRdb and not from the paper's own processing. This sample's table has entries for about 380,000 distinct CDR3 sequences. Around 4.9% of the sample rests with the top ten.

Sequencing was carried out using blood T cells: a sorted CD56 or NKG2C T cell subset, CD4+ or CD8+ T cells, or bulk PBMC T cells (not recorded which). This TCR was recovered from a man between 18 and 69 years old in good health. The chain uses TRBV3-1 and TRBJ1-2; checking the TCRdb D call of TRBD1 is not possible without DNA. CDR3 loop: CASSERATGSYGYTF.